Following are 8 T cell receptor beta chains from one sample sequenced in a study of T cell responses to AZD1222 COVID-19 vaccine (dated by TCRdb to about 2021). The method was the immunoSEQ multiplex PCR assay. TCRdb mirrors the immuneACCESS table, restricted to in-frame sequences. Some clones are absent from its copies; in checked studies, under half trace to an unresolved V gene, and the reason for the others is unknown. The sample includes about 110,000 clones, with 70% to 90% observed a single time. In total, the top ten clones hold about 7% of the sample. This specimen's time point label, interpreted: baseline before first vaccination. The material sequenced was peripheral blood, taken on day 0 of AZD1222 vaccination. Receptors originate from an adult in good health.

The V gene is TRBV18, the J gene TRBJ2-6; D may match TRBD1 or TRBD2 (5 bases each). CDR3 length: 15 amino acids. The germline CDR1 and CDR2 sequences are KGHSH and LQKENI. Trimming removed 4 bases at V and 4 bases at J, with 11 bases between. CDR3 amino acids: CASSLQGAGANVLTF. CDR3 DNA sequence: TGTGCCAGCTCACTTCAGGGAGCCGGGGCCAACGTCCTGACTTTC. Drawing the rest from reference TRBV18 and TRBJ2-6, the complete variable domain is NAGVMQNPRHLVRRRGQEARLRCSPMKGHSHVYWYRQLPEEGLKFMVYLQKENIIDESGMPKERFSAEFPKEGPSILRIQQVVRGDSAAYFCASSLQGAGANVLTFGAGSRLTVL.

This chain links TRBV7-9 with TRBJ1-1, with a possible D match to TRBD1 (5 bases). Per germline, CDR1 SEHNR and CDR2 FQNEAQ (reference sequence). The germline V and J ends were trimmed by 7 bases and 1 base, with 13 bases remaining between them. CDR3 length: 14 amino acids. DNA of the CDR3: TGTGCCAGCACCCCACCGGGACGGAACACTGAAGCTTTCTTT. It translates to CASTPPGRNTEAFF.

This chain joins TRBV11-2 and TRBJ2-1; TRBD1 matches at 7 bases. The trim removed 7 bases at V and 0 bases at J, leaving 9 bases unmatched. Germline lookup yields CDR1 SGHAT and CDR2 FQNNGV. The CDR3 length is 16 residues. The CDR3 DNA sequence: TGTGCCAGCAAATACACGGACAGGAGCTCCTACAATGAGCAGTTCTTC. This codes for CASKYTDRSSYNEQFF.

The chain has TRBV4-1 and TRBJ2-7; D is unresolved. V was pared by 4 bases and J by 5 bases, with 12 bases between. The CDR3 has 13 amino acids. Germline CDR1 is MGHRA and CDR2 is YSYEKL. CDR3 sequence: CASSLSTSDEQYF. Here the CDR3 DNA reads TGCGCCAGCAGCCTTTCAACATCCGACGAGCAGTACTTC.

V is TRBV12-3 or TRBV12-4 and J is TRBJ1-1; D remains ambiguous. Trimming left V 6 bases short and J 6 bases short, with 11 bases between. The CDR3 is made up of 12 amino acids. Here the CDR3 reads CASSREGAEAFF. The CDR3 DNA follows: TGTGCCAGCAGCCGTGAGGGTGCTGAAGCTTTCTTT.

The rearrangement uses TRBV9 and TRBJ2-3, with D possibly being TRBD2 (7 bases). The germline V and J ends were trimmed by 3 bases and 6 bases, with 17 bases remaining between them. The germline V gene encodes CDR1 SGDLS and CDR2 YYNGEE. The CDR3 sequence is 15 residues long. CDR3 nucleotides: TGTGCCAGCAGCGCCCGCGGGGGCGGGAAGGATACGCAGTATTTT. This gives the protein CASSARGGGKDTQYF.

CDR3 nucleotides: TGTGCCAGCAGCCTGGACCGACACACCGGGGAGCTGTTTTTT. Encoded protein: CASSLDRHTGELFF. V gene TRBV7-2 combines with J gene TRBJ2-2; the D is unclear. Trimming took off 5 bases at V and 3 bases at J, with 10 bases between the two ends. In germline, CDR1 is SGHTA, CDR2 FQGNSA. The length of the CDR3 is 14 residues. The whole variable domain, filled in from reference TRBV7-2 and TRBJ2-2, reads GAGVSQSPSNKVTEKGKDVELRCDPISGHTALYWYRQSLGQGLEFLIYFQGNSAPDKSGLPSDRFSAERTGGSVSTLTIQRTQQEDSAVYLCASSLDRHTGELFFGEGSRLTVL.

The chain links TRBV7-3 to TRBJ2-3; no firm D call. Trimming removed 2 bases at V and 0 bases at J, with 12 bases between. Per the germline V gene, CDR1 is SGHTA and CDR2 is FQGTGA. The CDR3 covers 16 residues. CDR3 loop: CASSLVGSSSTDTQYF. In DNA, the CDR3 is TGTGCCAGCAGCTTAGTGGGCAGCTCTAGCACAGATACGCAGTATTTT.